The entry that follows covers one TCR beta chain sequence. The antigen is unknown. The data derive from a study of OX40 agonist ivuxolimab in advanced cancers. Study-wide background: Of mixed ages from about 20 to 80 and averaging about 60 years, the group was 65% to 85% male.

V was cut by 6 bases and J by 3 bases, with 18 bases left in between. Germline V gives CDR1 MNHEY, CDR2 SVGAGI. The CDR3 contains 15 residues. Points from the study as a whole: Dose levels from 0.1 to 3.0 mg/kg saw CD4+ and CD8+ blood T cells expand clonally by week 6. Antigen specificity remained undetermined for the expanded peripheral T cells.

Repertoires were generated with immunoSEQ multiplex PCR, while TCRdb's copy carries only in-frame clones and drops some. This table has some 45,000 clones, approximately 83% appearing once. Specimen: CD4+ or CD8+ T cells sorted from blood, collected in a trial of the OX40 agonist ivuxolimab. The rearrangement joins TRBV6-5 to TRBJ2-7, with D possibly matching TRBD1 (6 bases). The sequence was collected from an adult with an advanced solid tumor such as melanoma, head and neck, liver or kidney cancer. As DNA, the CDR3 is TGTGCCAGCAGATACCAACCGACGGACAGCTACGAGCAGTACTTC. As protein: CASRYQPTDSYEQYF.